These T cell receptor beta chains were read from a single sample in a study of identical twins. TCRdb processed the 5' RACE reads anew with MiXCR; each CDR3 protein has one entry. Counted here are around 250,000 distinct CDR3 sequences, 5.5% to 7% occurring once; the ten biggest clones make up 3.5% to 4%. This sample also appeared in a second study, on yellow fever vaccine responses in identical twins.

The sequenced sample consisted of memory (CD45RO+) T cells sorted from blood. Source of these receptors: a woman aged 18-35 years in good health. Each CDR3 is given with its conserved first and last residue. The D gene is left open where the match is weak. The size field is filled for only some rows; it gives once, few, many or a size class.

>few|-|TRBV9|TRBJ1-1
TGTGCCAGCAGCGTCCGCCAACGGGGCGCGGGCACTGAAGCTTTCTTT
CASSVRQRGAGTEAFF
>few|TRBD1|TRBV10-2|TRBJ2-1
TGCGCCAGCAGTGGGGGACAGGGCAGGAATGAGCAGTTCTTC
CASSGGQGRNEQFF
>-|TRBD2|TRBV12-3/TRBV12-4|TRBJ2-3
TGTGCCAGCAGTCCCGGACTGACGGGGGGAGATACGCAGTATTTT
CASSPGLTGGDTQYF
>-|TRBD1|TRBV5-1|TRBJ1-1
TGCGCCAGCAGCTTCAAGGACAGGGGCGCTGAAGCTTTCTTT
CASSFKDRGAEAFF
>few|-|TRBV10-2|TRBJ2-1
TGCGCCAGTTCCCCTCCACCGGCAACCGAGCAGTTCTTC
CASSPPPATEQFF
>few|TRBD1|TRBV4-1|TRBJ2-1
TGCGCCAGCAGCCCCCAGGGACAGGCGACATACAATGAGCAGTTCTTC
CASSPQGQATYNEQFF
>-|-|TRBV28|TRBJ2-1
TGTGCCAGCAGTTTTAGGTTAGGGGTTTGGGGGTCCTACAATGAGCAGTTCTTC
CASSFRLGVWGSYNEQFF
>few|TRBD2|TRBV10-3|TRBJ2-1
TGTGCCATCAGTGACCCTGGACTAGCGGTCCCTCACAATGAGCAGTTCTTC
CAISDPGLAVPHNEQFF
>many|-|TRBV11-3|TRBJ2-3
TGTGCCAGCAGCTTAGCCCGAGGGCTAGGCACAGATACGCAGTATTTT
CASSLARGLGTDTQYF
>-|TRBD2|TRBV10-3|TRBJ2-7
TGTGCCATCAGTGAGTCGGCTAGCGGACCCTACGAGCAGTACTTC
CAISESASGPYEQYF
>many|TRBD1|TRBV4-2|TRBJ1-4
TGTGCCAGCAGCCAAGGTCGTCAGGGGGCTGTTAATGAAAAACTGTTTTTT
CASSQGRQGAVNEKLFF
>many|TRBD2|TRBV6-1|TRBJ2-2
TGTGCCACCCGGCGGGGGGCGCGGACCGGGGAGCTGTTTTTT
CATRRGARTGELFF
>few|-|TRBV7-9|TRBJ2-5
TGTGCCAGCACCGAAGCTAGGGCTGGCACCCAAGAGACCCAGTACTTC
CASTEARAGTQETQYF
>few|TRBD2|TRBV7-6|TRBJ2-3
TGTGCCAGCAGCTTAGCAGGGCGGGGGGACACAGATACGCAGTATTTT
CASSLAGRGDTDTQYF
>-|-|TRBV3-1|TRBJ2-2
TGTGCCAGCAGCTCAAAGGGTCGAGTGGTCAACACCGGGGAGCTGTTTTTT
CASSSKGRVVNTGELFF
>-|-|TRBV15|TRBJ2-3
TGTGCCACCAGCAGAGATGATGGGGGGCCAGATACGCAGTATTTT
CATSRDDGGPDTQYF
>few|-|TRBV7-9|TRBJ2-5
TGTGCCAGCAGCCCCGGGCCCCCAGAGGGGACCCAGTACTTC
CASSPGPPEGTQYF
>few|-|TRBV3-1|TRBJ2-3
TGTGCCAGCAGCCAAGGAGGGGTTTCTGGCACAGATACGCAGTATTTT
CASSQGGVSGTDTQYF
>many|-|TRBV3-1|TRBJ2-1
TGTGCCAGCAGCCCCGGAGGGGGATACAATGAGCAGTTCTTC
CASSPGGGYNEQFF
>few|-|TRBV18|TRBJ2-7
TGTGCCAGCTCACCCCGACAGACCTCCTACGAGCAGTACTTC
CASSPRQTSYEQYF
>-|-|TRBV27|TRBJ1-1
TGTGCCAGCAGTCCCCCGGGGGGGGGTGAAGCTTTCTTT
CASSPPGGGEAFF
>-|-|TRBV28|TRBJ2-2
TGTGCCAGCAGAAAGGGGAACACCGGGGAGCTGTTTTTT
CASRKGNTGELFF
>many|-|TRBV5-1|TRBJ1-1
TGCGCCAGCAGCTTGGCCCGCGGATTGAACACTGAAGCTTTCTTT
CASSLARGLNTEAFF
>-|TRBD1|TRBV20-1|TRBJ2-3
TGCAGTGCCTCAGGGGGAGAAAGTGGAATTCATACGCAGTATTTT
CSASGGESGIHTQYF
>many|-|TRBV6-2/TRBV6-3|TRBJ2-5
TGTGCCAGCAGTGCCCGTTGGGGCCAGGAGACCCAGTACTTC
CASSARWGQETQYF
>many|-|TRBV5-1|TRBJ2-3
TGCGCCAGCAGTCCAGCAAGCCTTGACCGTGATACGCAGTATTTT
CASSPASLDRDTQYF
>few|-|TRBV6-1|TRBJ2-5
TGTGCCAGCACACCTCAACCTGGGGAGACCCAGTACTTC
CASTPQPGETQYF
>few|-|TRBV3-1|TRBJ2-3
TGTGCCAGCAGCCTACGGGGGCCGGAGGATACGCAGTATTTT
CASSLRGPEDTQYF
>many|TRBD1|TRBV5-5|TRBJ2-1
TGTGCCAGCAGCTTCGACAGGGTGTTCTACAATGAGCAGTTCTTC
CASSFDRVFYNEQFF
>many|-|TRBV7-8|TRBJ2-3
TGTGCCAGCAGCTTAATACGGGGTGGGGATACGCAGTATTTT
CASSLIRGGDTQYF
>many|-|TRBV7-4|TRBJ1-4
TGTGCCAGCAGGCGTGGGGACCCTAATGAAAAACTGTTTTTT
CASRRGDPNEKLFF
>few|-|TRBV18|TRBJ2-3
TGTGCCAGCTCACCACCGGGGCGGCGAGCCCCCGCAGATACGCAGTATTTT
CASSPPGRRAPADTQYF
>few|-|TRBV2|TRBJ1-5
TGTGCCAGCAGCCCAAGGGGTTTGAGCAATCAGCCCCAGCATTTT
CASSPRGLSNQPQHF
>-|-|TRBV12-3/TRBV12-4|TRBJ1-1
TGTGCCAGCACCCGATGGGGGTCTGAAGCTTTCTTT
CASTRWGSEAFF
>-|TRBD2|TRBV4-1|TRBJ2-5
TGCGCCAGCAGCCGTACCCCTAGCGGGATCATTGGAGAGACCCAGTACTTC
CASSRTPSGIIGETQYF
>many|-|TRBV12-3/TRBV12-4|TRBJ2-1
TGTGCCAGCAGTGATACTATGAGCTCCTACAATGAGCAGTTCTTC
CASSDTMSSYNEQFF
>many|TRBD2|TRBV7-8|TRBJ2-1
TGTGCCAGCAGCTTATTTACTAGCGGGGACAATGAGCAGTTCTTC
CASSLFTSGDNEQFF
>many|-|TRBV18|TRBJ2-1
TGTGCCAGCTCACCACCTCCAGGGGGACTTAACAATGAGCAGTTCTTC
CASSPPPGGLNNEQFF
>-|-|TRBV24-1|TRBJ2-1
TGTGCCACCAGGGAAAGCTCCTACAATGAGCAGTTCTTC
CATRESSYNEQFF
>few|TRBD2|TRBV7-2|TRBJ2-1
TGTGCCAGCAGCTTAATGCAGCGGGGGGAAGGGGAGCAGTTCTTC
CASSLMQRGEGEQFF
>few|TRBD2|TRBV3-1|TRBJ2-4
TGTGCCAGCAGCCCTAACCTAGCGGGACGGCTAAACATTCAGTACTTC
CASSPNLAGRLNIQYF
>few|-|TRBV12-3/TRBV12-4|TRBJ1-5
TGTGCCAGCAGTTTAAGGGGAAACAATCAGCCCCAGCATTTT
CASSLRGNNQPQHF